Listed below are T cell receptor beta chains from one sample, sequenced in a study of metastatic and nonmetastatic thyroid tumors. TCRdb reanalyzed the PCR reads with MiXCR. This table has tens of thousands of clones, under 15% appearing once. The source material was tumor tissue. These receptor sequences come from a female donor with papillary thyroid cancer or a benign thyroid nodule (not recorded which). Some clones in this sample may be carry-over from other donors' samples. CDR3s include the opening cysteine and the closing phenylalanine or tryptophan. The D gene is left open where the match is weak. Size tells how often a clone was seen (once, few, many) or the class of an expanded clone, and some rows leave it out.

CDR3 DNA | CDR3 protein | V gene | D gene | clone size | J gene
TGCAGCGTTCACCACCAAGGGGGCCTCGCAAATGAGCAGTTCTTC | CSVHHQGGLANEQFF | TRBV29-1 | TRBD1 | many | TRBJ2-1
TGTGCCAGCTCACCAGGGCACCCGGGACTAGTTCCTGGGGCCAACGTCCTGACTTTC | CASSPGHPGLVPGANVLTF | TRBV18 | TRBD2 | NA | TRBJ2-6
TGTGCCAGCAGCACCCGGGGTAGCGGGAGGGCCTATGCAGATACGCAGTATTTT | CASSTRGSGRAYADTQYF | TRBV7-2 | TRBD2 | many | TRBJ2-3
TGTGCCAGCTCACCCCCCGCAAGGGATACGCAGTATTTT | CASSPPARDTQYF | TRBV18 | NA | few | TRBJ2-3
TGTGCCAGCAGTTCGGCCGGGACAGGGCACCACGAGCAGTACTTC | CASSSAGTGHHEQYF | TRBV28 | TRBD1 | many | TRBJ2-7
TGTGCCAGCAGCACCATAGCGGGTGAGCAGTTCTTC | CASSTIAGEQFF | TRBV5-4 | TRBD2 | few | TRBJ2-1
TGCAGTGCTAGAGATGGAACCCCGACAGGGACCCGAGTGTACGAGCAGTACTTC | CSARDGTPTGTRVYEQYF | TRBV20-1 | TRBD1 | many | TRBJ2-7
TGTGCCAGCAGTGATCGGGACAGGACTACCTACGAGCAGTACTTC | CASSDRDRTTYEQYF | TRBV6-1 | TRBD1 | many | TRBJ2-7
TGTGCCAGCAGTTACGGTGGAGTCAATGAAAAACTGTTTTTT | CASSYGGVNEKLFF | TRBV6-6 | NA | many | TRBJ1-4
TGTGCCAGCAGCTTAGGCGGGAACAACGAGCAGTACTTC | CASSLGGNNEQYF | TRBV7-9 | NA | many | TRBJ2-7
TGCGCCAGCAGTGAGATACAGATCAATCAGCCCCAGCATTTT | CASSEIQINQPQHF | TRBV10-1 | NA | many | TRBJ1-5
TGCGCCGGCAGCTTGGGTAGTTGGTCGACCGGGGAGCCGTTTTTT | CAGSLGSWSTGEPFF | TRBV5-1 | NA | NA | TRBJ2-2
TGTGCCACCCTCACAACTAGCGGGAGGACTCGCTACAATGAGCAGTTCTTC | CATLTTSGRTRYNEQFF | TRBV19 | TRBD2 | many | TRBJ2-1
TGTGCCAGCAGTTACTCGTTCATGGCCGTCACAGATACGCAGTATTTT | CASSYSFMAVTDTQYF | TRBV6-2/TRBV6-3 | NA | few | TRBJ2-3
TGTGCCAGCAGTTTCGGAACAGGGGGGACCCAGTACTTC | CASSFGTGGTQYF | TRBV12-3/TRBV12-4 | TRBD1 | many | TRBJ2-5
TGTGCCAGCACCCAAGGGAGGAAGACCCAAGAGACCCAGTACTTC | CASTQGRKTQETQYF | TRBV2 | NA | NA | TRBJ2-5
TGTGCCAGCAGTTACAGGGATCAGCAGTACTTC | CASSYRDQQYF | TRBV12-3/TRBV12-4 | NA | many | TRBJ2-7
TGTGCCATCAGGCAGGGGGCGTTAGATACGCAGTATTTT | CAIRQGALDTQYF | TRBV10-3 | TRBD1 | many | TRBJ2-3
TGTGCCAGCACCTCCCTGGGACTAGGGGAAAAATACGAGCAGTACTTC | CASTSLGLGEKYEQYF | TRBV14 | TRBD2 | many | TRBJ2-7
TGTGCCAGCAGTTGCTCGCGGGACAGGTGGAGTGGCTACACCTTC | CASSCSRDRWSGYTF | TRBV6-6 | TRBD1 | few | TRBJ1-2
TGTGCCAGCAGAGGTCGGTGGGGTGAGCAGTTCTTC | CASRGRWGEQFF | TRBV6-1 | NA | many | TRBJ2-1
TGTGCCAGAGACGGTATTAACTATGGCTACACCTTC | CARDGINYGYTF | TRBV6-4 | NA | many | TRBJ1-2
TGCAGTGCTAGGGATCTAGCGGGGGGCGATTGGGAGCAGTTCTTC | CSARDLAGGDWEQFF | TRBV20-1 | TRBD2 | many | TRBJ2-1
TGTGCCAGCACCCAATCGGGGACACAGGGTCAGCCCCAGCATTTT | CASTQSGTQGQPQHF | TRBV28 | NA | many | TRBJ1-5
TGTGCCAGCAGCTTGAAGGGGGAAGGAGCGGGCGTTGACTACGAGCAGTACTTC | CASSLKGEGAGVDYEQYF | TRBV5-4 | NA | NA | TRBJ2-7
TGCAGTGCTAGAGATCTCTTGAGGGAGGGCCTCAATGAGCAGTTCTTC | CSARDLLREGLNEQFF | TRBV20-1 | TRBD2 | many | TRBJ2-1
TGTGCCAGCAAGTTCGAACCCGTAGCGGGAGTTAACAACGAGCAGTACTTC | CASKFEPVAGVNNEQYF | TRBV6-4 | TRBD2 | many | TRBJ2-7
TGTGCCAGCAGCGCCCTACGGGTGTCTGGGGCCAACGTCCTGACTTTC | CASSALRVSGANVLTF | TRBV9 | NA | many | TRBJ2-6
TGTGCCAGCAGTTCCGGGACCCAAAACACTGAAGCTTTCTTT | CASSSGTQNTEAFF | TRBV12-3/TRBV12-4 | NA | many | TRBJ1-1
TGTGCCAGCAGTTTTGAAGAGGGAGGGTCTGGGGCCAACGTCCTGACTTTC | CASSFEEGGSGANVLTF | TRBV27 | TRBD2 | many | TRBJ2-6
TGTGCCAGCGGCCTTAGACAGGCCTTCTACGAGCAGTACTTC | CASGLRQAFYEQYF | TRBV11-2 | NA | NA | TRBJ2-7
TGTGCCAGCAGTAAGGGTAGGGATCCCGACGAGCAGTACTTC | CASSKGRDPDEQYF | TRBV6-1 | NA | few | TRBJ2-7
TGCAGTGGGATAAGGGAGGGGTCCTCCTACGAGCAGTACTTC | CSGIREGSSYEQYF | TRBV20-1 | TRBD2 | many | TRBJ2-7
TGTGCCAGCAGCTCCACGGGGTACAATGAGCAGTTCTTC | CASSSTGYNEQFF | TRBV7-3 | NA | many | TRBJ2-1
TGTGCCAGCAGCTTGTTTGGGACAGGCGAAAAACTGTTTTTT | CASSLFGTGEKLFF | TRBV5-6 | TRBD1 | many | TRBJ1-4
TGTGCCAGCAGCGGGGGGGGATACAATGAGCAGTTCTTC | CASSGGGYNEQFF | TRBV5-4 | TRBD2 | many | TRBJ2-1
TGTGCCAGCAGCGTTAGCGGGATGAACACCGGGGAGCTGTTTTTT | CASSVSGMNTGELFF | TRBV11-3 | TRBD2 | many | TRBJ2-2
TGTGCCACCAGCCTGCCGGGGGGATCTTCTAATGAGCAGTTCTTC | CATSLPGGSSNEQFF | TRBV24-1 | TRBD2 | many | TRBJ2-1
TGTGCCTGGAGTGTACGATACGAGCAGTACTTC | CAWSVRYEQYF | TRBV30 | NA | many | TRBJ2-7
TGTGCCAGCAGCCTGGACCAGTACGAGCAGTACTTC | CASSLDQYEQYF | TRBV7-2 | NA | few | TRBJ2-7
TGTGCCACCCGGGGCGGCTTGAACACCGGGGAGCTGTTTTTT | CATRGGLNTGELFF | TRBV28 | NA | many | TRBJ2-2
TGTGCCAGCAGCCAAGAACAAGGGAACACCGGGGAGCTGTTTTTT | CASSQEQGNTGELFF | TRBV4-2 | NA | NA | TRBJ2-2
TGTGCCAGCAGCCCGGGACCCCTCAATCAGCCCCAGCATTTT | CASSPGPLNQPQHF | TRBV5-6 | NA | many | TRBJ1-5
TGTGCCAGCATTGGGGGGCGCGGAAATCAGCCCCAGCATTTT | CASIGGRGNQPQHF | TRBV2 | NA | many | TRBJ1-5
TGTGCCAGCAGCTTGGCGGGGGGCGGGCAGTACTTC | CASSLAGGGQYF | TRBV5-4 | NA | few | TRBJ2-7
TGTGCCAGCAGCTCCGGACAGGGGCGTGCGGGGGCCAACGTCCTGACTTTC | CASSSGQGRAGANVLTF | TRBV5-4 | TRBD1 | many | TRBJ2-6
TGTGCCATCAGTGAGGGGGGGGCCACAGATACGCAGTATTTT | CAISEGGATDTQYF | TRBV10-3 | NA | many | TRBJ2-3
TGTGCCAGCAGCTTATCCAGGGGAGTCGACGAGCAGTACTTC | CASSLSRGVDEQYF | TRBV7-9 | NA | many | TRBJ2-7
TGTGCCAGCAGTTCGATGACAGGGGCGAGGCATCAGCCCCAGCATTTT | CASSSMTGARHQPQHF | TRBV27 | TRBD1 | many | TRBJ1-5
TGTGCCAGCATCCAGGTGTGTCCCTACGAGCAGTACTTC | CASIQVCPYEQYF | TRBV11-1 | NA | NA | TRBJ2-7
TGTGCCACCAGTGATTTTCTAGCGGGAGAAGAGACCCAGTACTTC | CATSDFLAGEETQYF | TRBV24-1 | TRBD2 | many | TRBJ2-5
TGTGCCAGCAGCCCCACCCAGGGAACTGGAAACACCATATATTTT | CASSPTQGTGNTIYF | TRBV6-1 | NA | many | TRBJ1-3
TGCGCCAGCAGCGTAGACGAAGAGGGGGCGTACGAGCAGTACTTC | CASSVDEEGAYEQYF | TRBV4-1 | TRBD1 | NA | TRBJ2-7